The 9 T cell receptor beta chains presented below share a single source sample, sequenced in a study of cytomegalovirus exposure and HLA in healthy donors. The PCR used 60 Vbeta and 13 Jbeta primers. Using immunoSEQ multiplex PCR, the repertoire was profiled, and TCRdb retains in-frame clones only, with some absent. Of about 160,000 clones listed, roughly 88% are singletons. The sample taken for sequencing was PBMCs. Receptors originate from a man over 45 in good health and CMV-seropositive.

V usage is TRBV5-4 and J usage is TRBJ2-1; D is possibly TRBD2 (6 bases). Trimming took 2 bases from V and 8 from J, leaving 14 bases between them. Germline CDR1 reads SGHNT; CDR2 reads YYREEE (reference sequence). The CDR3 runs 14 residues. For the CDR3, the DNA is TGTGCCAGCAGCTTTGGACGGGGAGGCGATGAGCAGTTCTTC. Translation gives CASSFGRGGDEQFF.

CDR3 amino acids: CATSTDRGDNQPQHF. The CDR3 DNA is TGTGCCACCAGCACGGACAGGGGAGACAATCAGCCCCAGCATTTT. J is TRBJ1-5 and V is TRBV15; 9 bases align to TRBD1. CDR1 LNHNV and CDR2 YYDKDF come from the germline V gene (reference sequence). Trimming removed 4 bases from V and 3 bases from J; junction bases left unmatched: 4. The CDR3 totals 15 residues.

The chain employs TRBV5-1 and TRBJ2-3; D is uncertain. This CDR3 comprises 15 residues. V lost 4 bases, J lost 2 bases, and 14 bases lay in between. Germline V CDR1 and CDR2: SGHRS, YFSETQ. CDR3 region: CASSEAPGLTDTQYF. In nucleotides, the CDR3 is TGCGCCAGCAGCGAGGCCCCGGGTCTCACAGATACGCAGTATTTT.

The chain uses TRBV2 and TRBJ2-7, with D maybe TRBD2 (5 bases). Germline V gene lookup returns CDR1 SNHLY and CDR2 FYNNEI. The CDR3 runs 14 residues. Trimming pared 3 bases from V and 3 bases from J, leaving 12 bases between. The CDR3 is CASSESGGYYEQYV. The CDR3 DNA sequence: TGTGCCAGCAGTGAGTCCGGCGGGTACTACGAGCAGTACGTC.

The chain employs TRBV11-2 and TRBJ2-7, with 9 bases aligning to TRBD1. The germline gives CDR1 SGHAT, CDR2 FQNNGV. CDR3 length: 15 amino acids. The ends lost 7 bases at V and 3 bases at J; junction bases unmatched: 10. The CDR3 sequence is CASNPLRDRDYEQYV. The CDR3 coding sequence is TGTGCCAGCAACCCCCTCCGGGACAGGGACTACGAGCAGTACGTC.

Only one count was recorded for this clone. The V gene is TRBV28, the J gene TRBJ2-5, with no clear D. V was trimmed by 6 bases and J by 1 base, leaving 15 bases between them. Germline V gene sequence: CDR1 MDHEN, CDR2 SYDVKM. The CDR3 runs to 15 residues. As DNA, the CDR3 is TGTGCCAGCAGCCCGCGGCGCCTGCTCCAAGAGACCCAGTACTTC. It encodes CASSPRRLLQETQYF.

The CDR3 DNA follows: TGTGCCAGCAGTGAACGGGACAGACTATACGAGCAGTACGTC. This sequence encodes CASSERDRLYEQYV. V is TRBV6-1 and J is TRBJ2-7; 7 bases fit TRBD1. V dropped 2 bases and J dropped 4; count of bases not matched to a gene: 5. Germline V gene data show CDR1 as MNHNS and CDR2 as SASEGT. The CDR3 is 14 residues long.

The chain carries TRBV6-6 and TRBJ2-3; 8 bases are a match to TRBD1. Trimming cost V 4 bases and J 2 bases; bases outside gene matches: 2. This CDR3 is 14 amino acids long. CDR1 is MNHNY and CDR2 is SVGAGI in the germline V gene (reference sequence). The CDR3 reads CASSSTGVTDTQYF. The CDR3, as DNA: TGTGCCAGCAGTTCGACAGGGGTCACAGATACGCAGTATTTT.

The chain is built from TRBV9 and TRBJ2-3; 10 bases align to TRBD2. Germline V lookup: CDR1 SGDLS, CDR2 YYNGEE. The CDR3 totals 17 residues. V was clipped by 0 bases and J by 2 bases; unmatched bases: 6. Written as DNA, the CDR3 is TGTGCCAGCAGCGTAGGAGCGGGGGGGCGTGTCACAGATACGCAGTATTTT. Encoded protein: CASSVGAGGRVTDTQYF.